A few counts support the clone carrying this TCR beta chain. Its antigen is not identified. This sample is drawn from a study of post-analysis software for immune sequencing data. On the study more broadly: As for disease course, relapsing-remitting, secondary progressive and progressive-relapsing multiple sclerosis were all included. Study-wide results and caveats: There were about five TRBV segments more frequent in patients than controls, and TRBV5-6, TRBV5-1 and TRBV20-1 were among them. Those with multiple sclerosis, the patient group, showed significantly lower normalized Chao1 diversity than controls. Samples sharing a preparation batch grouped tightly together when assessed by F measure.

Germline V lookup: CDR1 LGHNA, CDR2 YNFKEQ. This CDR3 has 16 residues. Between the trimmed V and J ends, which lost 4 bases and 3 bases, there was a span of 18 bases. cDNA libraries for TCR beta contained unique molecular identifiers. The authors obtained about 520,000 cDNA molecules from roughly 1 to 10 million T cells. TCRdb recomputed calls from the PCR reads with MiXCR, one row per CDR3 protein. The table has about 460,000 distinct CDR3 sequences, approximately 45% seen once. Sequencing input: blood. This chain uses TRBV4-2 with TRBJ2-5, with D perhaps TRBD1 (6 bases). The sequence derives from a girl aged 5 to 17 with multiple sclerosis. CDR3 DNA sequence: TGTGCCAGCAGCCCCGGATGGTTGCACAGGGAAGAGACCCAGTACTTC. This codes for CASSPGWLHREETQYF.